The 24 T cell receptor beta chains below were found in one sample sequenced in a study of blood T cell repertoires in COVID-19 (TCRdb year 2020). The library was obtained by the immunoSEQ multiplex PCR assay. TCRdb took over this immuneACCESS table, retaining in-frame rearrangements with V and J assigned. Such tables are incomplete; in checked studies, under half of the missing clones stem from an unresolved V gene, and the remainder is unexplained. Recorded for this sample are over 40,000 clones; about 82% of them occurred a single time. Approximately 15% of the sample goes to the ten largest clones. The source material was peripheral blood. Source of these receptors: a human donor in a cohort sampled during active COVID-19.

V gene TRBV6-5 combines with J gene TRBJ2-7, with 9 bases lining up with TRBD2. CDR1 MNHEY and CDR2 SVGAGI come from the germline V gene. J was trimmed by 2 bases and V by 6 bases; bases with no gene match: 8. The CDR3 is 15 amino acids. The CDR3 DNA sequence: TGTGCCAGCAGGCGGGAGGGCCTCTCGGCCTACGAGCAGTACTTC. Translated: CASRREGLSAYEQYF.

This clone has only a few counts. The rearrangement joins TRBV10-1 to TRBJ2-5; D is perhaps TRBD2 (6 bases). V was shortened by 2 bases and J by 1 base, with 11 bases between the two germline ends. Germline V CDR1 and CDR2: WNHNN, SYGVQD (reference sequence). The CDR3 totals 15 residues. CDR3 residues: CASSETRDFQETQYF. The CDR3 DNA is TGCGCCAGCAGTGAGACCCGGGACTTCCAAGAGACCCAGTACTTC.

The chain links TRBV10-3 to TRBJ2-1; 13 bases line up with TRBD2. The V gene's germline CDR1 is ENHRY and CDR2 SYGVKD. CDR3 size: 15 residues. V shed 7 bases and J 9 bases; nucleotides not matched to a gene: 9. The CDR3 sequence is CAITFGLAGVGEQFF. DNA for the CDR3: TGTGCCATCACTTTCGGACTAGCGGGAGTGGGTGAGCAGTTCTTC.

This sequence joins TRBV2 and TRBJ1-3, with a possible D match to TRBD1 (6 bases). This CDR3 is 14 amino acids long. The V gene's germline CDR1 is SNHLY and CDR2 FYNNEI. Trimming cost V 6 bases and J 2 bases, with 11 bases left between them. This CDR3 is CASSAGQPGNTIYF. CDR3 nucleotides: TGTGCCAGCAGCGCCGGACAGCCTGGAAACACCATATATTTT.

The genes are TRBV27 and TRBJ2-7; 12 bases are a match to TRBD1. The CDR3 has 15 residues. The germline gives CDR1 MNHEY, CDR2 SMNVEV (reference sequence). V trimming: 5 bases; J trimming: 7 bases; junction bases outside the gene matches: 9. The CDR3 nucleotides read TGTGCCAGCAGTCCCGGGACAGGGGGCGCGGGGGAGCAGTACTTC. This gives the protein CASSPGTGGAGEQYF.

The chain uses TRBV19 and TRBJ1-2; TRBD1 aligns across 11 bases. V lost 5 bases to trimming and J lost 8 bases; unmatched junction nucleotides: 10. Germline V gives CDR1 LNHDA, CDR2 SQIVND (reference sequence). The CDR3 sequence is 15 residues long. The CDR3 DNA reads TGTGCCAGTAGTCCTGAAGGACAGGGGGCAGAGGGCTACACCTTC. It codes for CASSPEGQGAEGYTF.

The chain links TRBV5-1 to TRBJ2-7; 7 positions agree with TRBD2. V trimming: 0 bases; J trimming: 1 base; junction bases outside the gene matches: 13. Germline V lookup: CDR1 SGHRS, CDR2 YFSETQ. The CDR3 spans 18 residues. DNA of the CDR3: TGCGCCAGCAGCTTGGGAACTGGGGCGGGGGTTTGGTCCTACGAGCAGTACTTC. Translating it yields CASSLGTGAGVWSYEQYF.

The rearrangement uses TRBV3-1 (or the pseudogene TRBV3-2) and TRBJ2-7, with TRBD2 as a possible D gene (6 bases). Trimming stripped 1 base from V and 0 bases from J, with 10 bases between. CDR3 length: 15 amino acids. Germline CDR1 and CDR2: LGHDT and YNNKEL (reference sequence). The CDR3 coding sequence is TGTGCCAGCAGCCAAGGTAGCGGAATCTCCTACGAGCAGTACTTC. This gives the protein CASSQGSGISYEQYF.

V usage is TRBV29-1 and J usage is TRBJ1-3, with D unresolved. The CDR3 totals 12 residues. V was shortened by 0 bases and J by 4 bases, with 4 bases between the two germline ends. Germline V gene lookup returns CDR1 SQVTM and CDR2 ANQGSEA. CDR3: CSVEDIGNTIYF. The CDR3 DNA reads TGCAGCGTTGAAGATATCGGAAACACCATATATTTT.

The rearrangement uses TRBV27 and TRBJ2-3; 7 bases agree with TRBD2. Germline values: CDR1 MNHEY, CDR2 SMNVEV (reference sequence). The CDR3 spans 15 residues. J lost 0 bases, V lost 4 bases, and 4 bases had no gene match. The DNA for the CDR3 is TGTGCCAGCAGTTCGGTAGCGGGTAGCACAGATACGCAGTATTTT. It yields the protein CASSSVAGSTDTQYF.

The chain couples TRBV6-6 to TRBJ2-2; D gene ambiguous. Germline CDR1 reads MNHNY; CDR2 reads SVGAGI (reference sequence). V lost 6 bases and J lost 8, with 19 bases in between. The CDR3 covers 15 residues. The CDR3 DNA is TGTGCCAGCAGCTCCCCTCAACACATTACAGGGGAGCTGTTTTTT. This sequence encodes CASSSPQHITGELFF.

Here the CDR3 DNA reads TGTGCCAGCAGCGTAGGGGGGTCTAGCGGGAGCGAGCAGTACTTC. Translating it yields CASSVGGSSGSEQYF. This rearrangement joins TRBV9 to TRBJ2-7; 10 bases are shared with TRBD2. The ends lost 0 bases at V and 6 bases at J; junction bases unmatched: 6. There are 15 residues in the CDR3. In germline, CDR1 is SGDLS, CDR2 YYNGEE.

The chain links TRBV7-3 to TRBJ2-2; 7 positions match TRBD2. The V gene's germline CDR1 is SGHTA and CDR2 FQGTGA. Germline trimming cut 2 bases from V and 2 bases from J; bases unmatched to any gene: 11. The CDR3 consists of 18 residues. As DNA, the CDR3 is TGTGCCAGCAGCTTAGGGGGAGGGCCGGGGATAAACACCGGGGAGCTGTTTTTT. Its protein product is CASSLGGGPGINTGELFF. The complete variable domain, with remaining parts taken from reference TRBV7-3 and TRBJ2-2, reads GAGVSQTPSNKVTEKGKYVELRCDPISGHTALYWYRQSLGQGPEFLIYFQGTGAADDSGLPNDRFFAVRPEGSVSTLKIQRTERGDSAVYLCASSLGGGPGINTGELFFGEGSRLTVL.

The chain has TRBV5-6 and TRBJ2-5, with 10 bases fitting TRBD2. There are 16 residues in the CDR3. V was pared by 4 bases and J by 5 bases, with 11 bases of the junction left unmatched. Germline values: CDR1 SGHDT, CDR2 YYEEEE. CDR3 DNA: TGTGCCAGCAGCCCCCAGCGGGGGGGCGGGTTGGAGACCCAGTACTTC. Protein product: CASSPQRGGGLETQYF.

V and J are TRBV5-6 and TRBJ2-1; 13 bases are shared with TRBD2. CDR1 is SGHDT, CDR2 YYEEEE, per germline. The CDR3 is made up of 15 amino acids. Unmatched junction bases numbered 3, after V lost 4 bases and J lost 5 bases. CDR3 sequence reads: CASSKGLAGNNEQFF. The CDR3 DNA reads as TGTGCCAGCAGCAAGGGACTAGCGGGGAACAATGAGCAGTTCTTC.

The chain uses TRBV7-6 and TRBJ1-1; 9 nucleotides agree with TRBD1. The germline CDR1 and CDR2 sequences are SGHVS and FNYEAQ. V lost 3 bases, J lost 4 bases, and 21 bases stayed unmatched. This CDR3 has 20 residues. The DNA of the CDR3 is TGTGCCAGCAGCTTTTTCGGTACCCACCAAACAGGGGGCCTGGGCACTGAAGCTTTCTTT. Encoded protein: CASSFFGTHQTGGLGTEAFF.

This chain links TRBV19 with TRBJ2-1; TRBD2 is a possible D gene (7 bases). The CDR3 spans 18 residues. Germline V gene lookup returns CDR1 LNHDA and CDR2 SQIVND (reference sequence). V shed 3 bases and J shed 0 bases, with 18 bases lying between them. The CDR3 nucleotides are TGTGCCAGTAGTATGGGGGGGCTAGGGAGGAGCTCCTACAATGAGCAGTTCTTC. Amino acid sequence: CASSMGGLGRSSYNEQFF.

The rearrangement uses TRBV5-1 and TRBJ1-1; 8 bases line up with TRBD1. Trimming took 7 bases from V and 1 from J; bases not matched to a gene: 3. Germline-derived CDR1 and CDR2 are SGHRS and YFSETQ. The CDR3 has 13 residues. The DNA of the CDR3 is TGCGCCAGCGGTACAGGGGGGAACACTGAAGCTTTCTTT. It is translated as CASGTGGNTEAFF.

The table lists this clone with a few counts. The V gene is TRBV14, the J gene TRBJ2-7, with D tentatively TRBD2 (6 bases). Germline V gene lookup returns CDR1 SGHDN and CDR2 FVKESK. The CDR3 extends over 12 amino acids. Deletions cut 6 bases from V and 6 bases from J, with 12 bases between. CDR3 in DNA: TGTGCCAGCAGTCAACTAGCCCCCGAGCAGTACTTC. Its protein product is CASSQLAPEQYF.

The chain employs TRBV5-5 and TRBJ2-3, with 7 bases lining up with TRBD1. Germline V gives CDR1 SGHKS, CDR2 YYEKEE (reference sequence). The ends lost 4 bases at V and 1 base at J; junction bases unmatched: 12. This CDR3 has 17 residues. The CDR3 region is CASSKKTTGARTDTQYF. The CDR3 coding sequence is TGTGCCAGCAGCAAAAAAACTACAGGGGCCCGCACAGATACGCAGTATTTT. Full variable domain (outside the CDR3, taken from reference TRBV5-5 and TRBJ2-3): DAGVTQSPTHLIKTRGQQVTLRCSPISGHKSVSWYQQVLGQGPQFIFQYYEKEERGRGNFPDRFSARQFPNYSSELNVNALLLGDSALYLCASSKKTTGARTDTQYFGPGTRLTVL.

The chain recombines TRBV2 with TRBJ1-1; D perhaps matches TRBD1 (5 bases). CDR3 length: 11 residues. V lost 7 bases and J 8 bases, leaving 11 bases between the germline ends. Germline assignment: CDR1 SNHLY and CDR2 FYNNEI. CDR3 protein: CASTFRVEAFF. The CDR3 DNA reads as TGTGCCAGCACCTTCAGGGTAGAAGCTTTCTTT.

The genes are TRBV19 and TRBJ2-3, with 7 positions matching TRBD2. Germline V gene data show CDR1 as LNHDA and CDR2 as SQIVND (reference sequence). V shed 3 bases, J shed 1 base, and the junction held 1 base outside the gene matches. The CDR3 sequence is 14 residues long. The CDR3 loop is CASSMGGGTDTQYF. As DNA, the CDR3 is TGTGCCAGTAGTATGGGGGGGGGCACAGATACGCAGTATTTT.

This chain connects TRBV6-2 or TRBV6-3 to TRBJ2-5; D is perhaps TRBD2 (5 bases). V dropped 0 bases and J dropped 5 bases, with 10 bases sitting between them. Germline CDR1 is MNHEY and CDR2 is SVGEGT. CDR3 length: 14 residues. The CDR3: CASSYSTLAETQYF. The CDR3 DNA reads TGTGCCAGCAGTTACTCGACGTTAGCGGAGACCCAGTACTTC.

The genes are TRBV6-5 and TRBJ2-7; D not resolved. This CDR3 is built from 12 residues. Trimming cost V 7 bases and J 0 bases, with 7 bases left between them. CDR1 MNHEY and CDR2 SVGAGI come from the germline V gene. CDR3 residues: CASNSVSYEQYF. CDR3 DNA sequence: TGTGCCAGCAACTCCGTCTCCTACGAGCAGTACTTC.